The clone carrying this T cell receptor beta chain was recorded at least ten times. Antigen specificity is unknown. These data originate in a study of early T cells in non-severe SARS-CoV-2 infection. In the study overall: The study sequenced bulk RNA from unsorted whole blood, with chains unpaired. Regarding the study as a whole: The study's VDJdb matching favored anti-spike CD8 responses and missed private and CD4 specificities.

The CDR3 length is 15 residues. V lost 3 bases, J lost 1 base, and 15 bases lay in between. Germline assignment: CDR1 SQVTM and CDR2 ANQGSEA. As part of library construction, unique molecular identifiers were attached to individual cDNA molecules. MiXCR, run by TCRdb on the 5' RACE reads, gives a single entry per CDR3 protein. The sample lists 95,000 to 100,000 distinct CDR3 sequences; 9.5% to 11% were seen once. Sequencing used whole blood. This clonotype originated in an adult who was a healthcare worker with PCR-confirmed SARS-CoV-2 infection or an uninfected control (not recorded which). V and J are TRBV29-1 and TRBJ1-2; no firm D call. The DNA for the CDR3 is TGCAGCGTTGAGCCAGTGGCAGTTCTTAACTATGGCTACACCTTC. Translated: CSVEPVAVLNYGYTF.